These 29 T cell receptor beta chains share one sample of origin, sequenced in a study of blood T cells in healthy people across ages. A second PCR of about 6 to 11 cycles used a sample-barcoded 5' primer and a J-beta primer mix. Using its own MiXCR run on the 5' RACE reads, TCRdb lists one record per CDR3 protein. The sample includes about 620,000 distinct CDR3 sequences, roughly 21% seen only once; the top ten take around 3.4%. The sample taken for sequencing was blood. The receptor set was obtained from a man between 65 and 80 years old in good health.

This clonotype appeared many times. The V call is TRBV6-2 or TRBV6-3, the J call TRBJ2-7; D is possibly TRBD2 (5 bases). The V and J ends lost 2 bases and 3 bases respectively, with 11 bases between them. Per the germline V gene, CDR1 is MNHEY and CDR2 is SVGEGT. The CDR3 consists of 14 residues. The CDR3 protein is CASSYRAGVYEQYF. CDR3 nucleotides: TGTGCCAGCAGTTACCGAGCCGGGGTCTACGAGCAGTACTTC.

This clonotype was detected only once. The chain recombines TRBV19 with TRBJ2-5, with 9 bases identical to TRBD2. The DNA end lines up better with TRBJ2-1; the J call may be wrong. Germline V gene sequence: CDR1 LNHDA, CDR2 SQIVND (reference sequence). The CDR3 sequence is 15 residues long. The CDR3 sequence is CASSFALAGYNEQFF. The CDR3 DNA sequence: TGTGCCAGTAGTTTCGCCCTAGCGGGATACAATGAGCAGTTCTTC.

CDR3 amino acids: CASTPSGSLTGELFF. CDR3 coding DNA: TGTGCCAGCACCCCTAGCGGGAGTCTCACCGGGGAGCTGTTTTTT. The chain combines TRBV3-1 with TRBJ2-2; 10 positions match TRBD2. The CDR3 has 15 amino acids. Per germline, CDR1 LGHDT and CDR2 YNNKEL (reference sequence). V gave up 7 bases and J gave up 4 bases; unmatched junction bases: 6.

In the case of this clonotype: It may be a read error: a sequence one base away is much more abundant. The conserved closing phenylalanine or tryptophan is absent in this CDR3, likely reflecting a read error. V and J are TRBV15 and TRBJ2-3, with D tentatively TRBD2 (6 bases). Germline V gene sequence: CDR1 LNHNV, CDR2 YYDKDF (reference sequence). This CDR3 region has 16 residues. V dropped 2 bases and J dropped 2 bases, with 14 bases sitting between them. The CDR3 here is CATSRRLGGLTDTQYS. In DNA, the CDR3 is TGTGCCACCAGCAGACGCCTGGGGGGACTCACAGATACGCAGTATTCT.

This clonotype was counted between two and nine times. The V gene is TRBV5-1, the J gene TRBJ2-4, with 7 nucleotides matching TRBD1. V lost 2 bases, J lost 2 bases, and 4 bases stayed unmatched. This CDR3 comprises 15 residues. Germline CDR1 SGHRS, CDR2 YFSETQ. CDR3 residues: CASSFEQGSKNIQYF. CDR3 coding DNA: TGCGCCAGCAGCTTCGAACAGGGGTCCAAAAACATTCAGTACTTC.

This clonotype was seen a handful of times. The chain combines TRBV27 with TRBJ2-6; D gene unclear. The CDR3 has 14 amino acids. V lost 6 bases, J lost 4 bases, and 10 bases lay in between. Germline CDR1 is MNHEY and CDR2 is SMNVEV (reference sequence). DNA of the CDR3: TGTGCCAGCAGCGTCATGGCGGGGGCCAACGTCCTGACTTTC. It encodes CASSVMAGANVLTF.

V is TRBV12-3 or TRBV12-4 and J is TRBJ2-5, with D perhaps matching TRBD2 (6 bases). The better agreement between TRBJ2-7 and the DNA end casts doubt on the J call. The CDR3 covers 15 residues. CDR3 sequence (DNA): TGTGCCAGCGCTCCTGGGACTGCCCTCTCCTACGAGCAGTACTTC. Its translation is CASAPGTALSYEQYF.

The V gene is TRBV28, the J gene TRBJ1-6; perhaps TRBD1 as D (5 bases). V was trimmed by 6 bases and J by 6 bases, leaving 9 bases between them. There are 13 residues in the CDR3. Per the germline V gene, CDR1 is MDHEN and CDR2 is SYDVKM. CDR3: CASSRDLNSPLHF. The CDR3 DNA follows: TGTGCCAGCAGCCGGGACCTTAATTCACCCCTCCACTTT.

The rearrangement joins TRBV9 to TRBJ1-2, with a weak D call TRBD1 (6 bases). The CDR3 totals 14 residues. From germline, CDR1 is SGDLS and CDR2 YYNGEE. Trimming pared 0 bases from V and 5 bases from J, leaving 11 bases between. DNA for the CDR3: TGTGCCAGCAGCGTAGGGGGGGGCGCGTATGGCTACACCTTC. This gives the protein CASSVGGGAYGYTF.

The J gene is TRBJ2-5, the V gene TRBV6-5; D unclear. Trimming took off 4 bases at V and 5 bases at J, with 11 bases between the two ends. Germline V gene data show CDR1 as MNHEY and CDR2 as SVGAGI. This CDR3 has 13 residues. The CDR3 loop reads CASSWAILETQYF. In nucleotides, the CDR3 is TGTGCCAGCAGTTGGGCGATTCTGGAGACCCAGTACTTC.

The sample holds a few counts of this clonotype. This rearrangement joins TRBV9 to TRBJ2-7; D perhaps matches TRBD2 (6 bases). Germline V gives CDR1 SGDLS, CDR2 YYNGEE. V lost 3 bases and J lost 3, with 16 bases in between. The CDR3 loop spans 15 amino acids. The CDR3 is CASSANSGYYYEQYF. As DNA, the CDR3 is TGTGCCAGCAGCGCAAATAGCGGCTACTACTACGAGCAGTACTTC.

The rearrangement uses TRBV7-2 and TRBJ1-1; 8 positions agree with TRBD1. The trim removed 5 bases at V and 5 bases at J, leaving 7 bases unmatched. CDR3 length equals 14 residues. Looked up from germline, CDR1 is SGHTA and CDR2 is FQGNSA. In DNA form, the CDR3 reads TGTGCCAGCAGCACCACAGGGGGTCGGACTGAAGCTTTCTTT. It specifies CASSTTGGRTEAFF.

Many counts were recorded for this clonotype. J is TRBJ2-5 and V is TRBV14, with 11 bases lining up with TRBD2. The V gene's germline CDR1 is SGHDN and CDR2 FVKESK. V trimming: 4 bases; J trimming: 4 bases; junction bases outside the gene matches: 5. The CDR3 sequence is 15 residues long. Here the CDR3 reads CASSLAGGPRETQYF. CDR3 in DNA: TGTGCCAGCAGCCTAGCGGGAGGGCCGAGAGAGACCCAGTACTTC.

This clonotype was recorded a few times. The chain recombines TRBV12-3 or TRBV12-4 with TRBJ2-1; 10 positions match TRBD2. V shed 6 bases, J shed 4 bases, and the junction held 12 bases outside the gene matches. The CDR3 consists of 17 residues. For the CDR3, the DNA is TGTGCCAGCAGCCACGGGGGACTAGCGAGTTTTTACAATGAGCAGTTCTTC. Translating it yields CASSHGGLASFYNEQFF.

This chain links TRBV14 with TRBJ2-7; tentatively, D is TRBD1 (6 bases). V was shortened by 0 bases and J by 1 base, with 10 bases between the two germline ends. CDR3 size: 15 residues. Germline V lookup: CDR1 SGHDN, CDR2 FVKESK. CDR3 residues: CASSQDLTGSYEQYF. As DNA, the CDR3 is TGTGCCAGCAGCCAAGATCTGACAGGATCCTACGAGCAGTACTTC.

This clonotype was seen a handful of times. This chain joins TRBV5-5 and TRBJ2-5, with TRBD1 matching over 7 bases. CDR1 SGHKS and CDR2 YYEKEE come from the germline V gene (reference sequence). This CDR3 is 15 amino acids long. The junction had 15 bases not matched to a gene; V was cut back by 2 bases and J by 11 bases. CDR3 sequence reads: CASSLNSGGVNKQYF. The CDR3, as DNA: TGTGCCAGCAGCTTAAATTCAGGGGGAGTTAACAAGCAGTACTTC.

This clonotype was found a few times. This chain joins TRBV6-1 and TRBJ1-2; D is perhaps TRBD1 (6 bases). There are 14 residues in the CDR3. Germline CDR1 MNHNS, CDR2 SASEGT. Trimming pared 5 bases from V and 2 bases from J, leaving 12 bases between. The CDR3 coding sequence is TGTGCCAGCAGTCCCGACAGGCCCAACTATGGCTACACCTTC. Protein sequence: CASSPDRPNYGYTF.

The chain recombines TRBV27 with TRBJ2-5; 14 positions match TRBD2. The J call may be incorrect, as the DNA end agrees better with TRBJ2-1. This CDR3 spans 16 amino acids. Germline CDR1 and CDR2: MNHEY and SMNVEV (reference sequence). The CDR3 bases are TGTGCCAGCAGTTATGGAGGACTAGCGGGAGGTGTTGAGCAGTTCTTC. It is translated as CASSYGGLAGGVEQFF.

Only a few counts were recorded for this clonotype. The chain is built from TRBV14 and TRBJ2-7; D ambiguous. CDR1 and CDR2 from the germline V gene are SGHDN and FVKESK. This CDR3 region has 12 residues. V lost 3 bases, J lost 3 bases, and 6 bases lay in between. The CDR3 DNA is TGTGCCAGCAGCCAGGATAACTACGAGCAGTACTTC. It codes for CASSQDNYEQYF.

The chain carries TRBV20-1 and TRBJ2-2, with 8 bases lining up with TRBD1. The junction had 8 bases not matched to a gene; V was cut back by 0 bases and J by 8 bases. The CDR3 extends over 15 amino acids. CDR1 DFQATT and CDR2 SNEGSKA come from the germline V gene (reference sequence). The CDR3, as DNA: TGCAGTGCTAGAGATCAGGGGGCGCTTTCTGGGGAGCTGTTTTTT. Amino acid sequence: CSARDQGALSGELFF.

This clonotype was detected many times. J is TRBJ2-5 and V is TRBV20-1; TRBD1 or TRBD2 may be the D gene (5 bases each). The assigned J gene may be wrong: the sequence end matches TRBJ2-1 better. The CDR3 is 13 residues long. Germline-derived CDR1 and CDR2 are DFQATT and SNEGSKA (reference sequence). CDR3 protein: CSAREGVGFEQFF. The CDR3 nucleotides read TGCAGTGCTAGAGAGGGGGTCGGGTTTGAGCAGTTCTTC.

This rearrangement joins TRBV24-1 to TRBJ1-1, with D uncertain. Looked up from germline, CDR1 is KGHDR and CDR2 is SFDVKD. The V gene lost 5 bases and the J gene lost 3 bases, with 9 bases spanning the gap. This CDR3 is 13 amino acids long. The DNA of the CDR3 is TGTGCCACCAGTGGGACGGGAGACACTGAAGCTTTCTTT. It encodes CATSGTGDTEAFF.

This clonotype was observed a handful of times. V gene TRBV12-3 or TRBV12-4 combines with J gene TRBJ1-2; TRBD1 aligns across 7 bases. The CDR3 totals 14 residues. V shed 6 bases and J 1 base; nucleotides not matched to a gene: 5. Here the CDR3 reads CASSFDRDNYGYTF. As DNA, the CDR3 is TGTGCCAGCAGCTTTGACAGGGATAACTATGGCTACACCTTC.

The rearrangement uses TRBV18 and TRBJ2-7, with 9 bases matching TRBD1. Looked up from germline, CDR1 is KGHSH and CDR2 is LQKENI. The CDR3 is 18 amino acids. V gave up 2 bases and J gave up 0 bases; unmatched junction bases: 11. The CDR3: CASSPGTGITRSSYEQYF. The DNA of the CDR3 is TGTGCCAGCTCACCAGGGACAGGGATCACAAGGAGCTCCTACGAGCAGTACTTC.

The chain recombines TRBV6-2 or TRBV6-3 with TRBJ2-4; no reliable D call. V lost 0 bases and J 3 bases, leaving 15 bases between the germline ends. Per the germline V gene, CDR1 is MNHEY and CDR2 is SVGEGT. The CDR3 runs 17 residues. The CDR3 sequence is CASSYSPARPDKNIQYF. CDR3 bases: TGTGCCAGCAGTTACTCTCCGGCGCGCCCTGACAAAAACATTCAGTACTTC.

CDR3 in DNA: TGTGCCAGCAGTTTTGCGTCTGGACAGGGAGGTTCACCCCTCCACTTT. It yields the protein CASSFASGQGGSPLHF. This chain links TRBV28 with TRBJ1-6; TRBD1 matches 8 bases. The J segment lost 9 bases and the V segment lost 3 bases, leaving 10 bases of the junction unmatched. The germline V gene has CDR1 MDHEN and CDR2 SYDVKM. The CDR3 has 16 amino acids.

This clonotype was counted between two and nine times. The V gene is TRBV4-1, the J gene TRBJ2-5; no reliable D call. Matching the DNA end better, TRBJ2-7 makes the J call doubtful. The CDR3 length is 14 residues. Germline CDR1 reads MGHRA; CDR2 reads YSYEKL. The CDR3 DNA follows: TGCGCCAGCAGCAGTCAGGAAGACTCCTACGAGCAGTACTTC. This sequence encodes CASSSQEDSYEQYF.

This clonotype came up a few times. The genes are TRBV4-3 and TRBJ1-3; no reliable D call. The V and J ends lost 0 bases and 1 base respectively, with 13 bases between them. CDR3 length equals 17 residues. Germline V gene data show CDR1 as LGHNA and CDR2 as YSLEER. The CDR3 loop reads CASSQEYQVSSGNTIYF. In nucleotides, the CDR3 is TGCGCCAGCAGCCAAGAATACCAGGTTTCTTCTGGAAACACCATATATTTT.

The genes are TRBV14 and TRBJ2-7; TRBD2 aligns across 13 bases. V lost 0 bases to trimming and J lost 5 bases; unmatched junction nucleotides: 4. Germline V lookup: CDR1 SGHDN, CDR2 FVKESK. The CDR3 is 16 amino acids. CDR3 region: CASSQDRTSGSHEQYF. The CDR3 DNA is TGTGCCAGCAGCCAAGATCGGACTAGCGGGAGCCACGAGCAGTACTTC.